The 2 T cell receptor beta chains listed next were all sequenced from one sample in a study of cytomegalovirus exposure and HLA in healthy donors. Both 60 Vbeta primers and 13 Jbeta primers went into the PCR. Measured with immunoSEQ multiplex PCR; TCRdb has only the in-frame clones, and not every one. Of some 110,000 clones listed, roughly 80% were seen once; the top ten hold about a fifth. Sequencing used PBMCs. The origin of the receptors is a man aged 25 to 40 in good health and CMV-seropositive.

This chain links TRBV7-9 with TRBJ2-1; D might be TRBD2 (7 bases). There are 19 residues in the CDR3. Per the germline V gene, CDR1 is SEHNR and CDR2 is FQNEAQ (reference sequence). The ends were cut back, 8 bases at V and 0 bases at J, with 26 bases in the middle. CDR3 sequence reads: CASPRGGFPLHLSYNEQFF. The CDR3 DNA follows: TGTGCCAGCCCTAGGGGGGGTTTCCCACTTCACCTCTCCTACAATGAGCAGTTCTTC.

The V and J genes are TRBV9 and TRBJ1-2; unclear D gene. There are 14 residues in the CDR3. Trimming removed 0 bases from V and 4 bases from J, with 10 bases in between. The germline V gene encodes CDR1 SGDLS and CDR2 YYNGEE. The CDR3 DNA is TGTGCCAGCAGCGTAGAGGTCGGGGTCTATGGCTACACCTTC. Translating it yields CASSVEVGVYGYTF.